The source of this TCR beta chain is a study of blood T cell repertoires in COVID-19. Overall study: Material from acute and convalescent COVID-19 was sourced from the United States, Italy and Spain. PBMCs, B-cell-depleted T cells, or T cells were the source of the cDNA or gDNA that made up the material.

CDR1 and CDR2 from the germline V gene are ENHRY and SYGVKD. This CDR3 comprises 13 residues. V gave up 6 bases and J gave up 7 bases, with 12 bases separating them. The sample holds a few counts of this clone. Per the original methods: Reference gene primer amplification gave nucleated cell count estimates. TCRdb's table, derived via immunoSEQ multiplex PCR, lists solely in-frame clones and lacks some. Clonal size and the V and J genes are those of that table, whereas D and trimming came from the DNA. This table has 200,000 or so clones, around three quarters appearing once. Sequenced input: peripheral blood. This TCR was recovered from a woman aged 70-85 years with acute or convalescent COVID-19. J is TRBJ2-2 and V is TRBV10-3, with D possibly TRBD1 on 5 matching bases. This chain's CDR3 is CAIRAGLSGELFF. CDR3 in DNA: TGTGCCATCAGGGCAGGGTTGAGCGGGGAGCTGTTTTTT.